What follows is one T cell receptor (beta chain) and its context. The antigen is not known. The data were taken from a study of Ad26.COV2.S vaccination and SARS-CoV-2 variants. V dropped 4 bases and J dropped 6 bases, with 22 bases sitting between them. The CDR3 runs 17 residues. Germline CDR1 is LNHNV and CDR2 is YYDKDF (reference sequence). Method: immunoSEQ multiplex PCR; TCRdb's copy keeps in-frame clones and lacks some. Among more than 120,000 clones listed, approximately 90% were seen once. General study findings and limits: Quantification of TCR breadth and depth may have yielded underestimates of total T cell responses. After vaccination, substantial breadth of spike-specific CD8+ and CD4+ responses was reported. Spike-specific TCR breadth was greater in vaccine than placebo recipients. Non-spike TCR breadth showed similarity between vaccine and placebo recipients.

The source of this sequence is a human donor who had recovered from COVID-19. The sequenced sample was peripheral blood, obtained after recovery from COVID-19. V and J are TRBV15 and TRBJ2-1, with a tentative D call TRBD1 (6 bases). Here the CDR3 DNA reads TGTGCCACCAGCACCGGACTTAGGGGGACATACCCCAATGAGCAGTTCTTC. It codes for CATSTGLRGTYPNEQFF. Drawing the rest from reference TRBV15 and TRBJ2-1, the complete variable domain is DAMVIQNPRYQVTQFGKPVTLSCSQTLNHNVMYWYQQKSSQAPKLLFHYYDKDFNNEADTPDNFQSRRPNTSFCFLDIRSPGLGDTAMYLCATSTGLRGTYPNEQFFGPGTRLTVL.